This is a list of T cell receptor beta chains from one sample in a study of molecular identifiers for immune sequencing clone quantification. Using its own MiXCR run on the PCR reads, TCRdb lists one record per CDR3 protein. Of around 480,000 distinct CDR3 sequences in the sample, about 25% are singletons; the top ten hold about 0.75%. The sequenced sample consisted of naive CD8+ T cells from blood, with Jurkat cell RNA spiked in. These receptors were taken from a human donor in good health. Some libraries in this study had Jurkat cell RNA spiked in. Both conserved end residues are part of each CDR3. The D gene is left open where the match is weak. Some rows mark clone size as missing; the rest say once, few, many or name a class of expanded clone.

j_call clone_size v_call d_call cdr3_nt cdr3_aa
TRBJ1-1 many TRBV14 - TGTGCCAGCAGTTTCCCGGGGAACACTGAAGCTTTCTTT CASSFPGNTEAFF
TRBJ2-6 - TRBV19 - TGTGCCAGTAGTACCGGACCGATATCTGGGGCCAACGTCCTGACTTTC CASSTGPISGANVLTF
TRBJ1-4 few TRBV21-1 - TGTGCCAGCAGCAAAGAGACAGGGGAGAATGAAAAACTGTTTTTT CASSKETGENEKLFF
TRBJ2-5 few TRBV20-1 - TGCAGTGCCCTGGACAGAAATCAAGAGACCCAGTACTTC CSALDRNQETQYF
TRBJ2-5 - TRBV7-3 TRBD2 TGTGCCAGCAGCTTAGTCGGGACTAGCGGGTCTCGGTCCCAGTACTTC CASSLVGTSGSRSQYF
TRBJ2-3 - TRBV5-6 - TGTGCCAGCAGCCCTTGGCCAGGGTCGACAGATACGCAGTATTTT CASSPWPGSTDTQYF
TRBJ2-3 - TRBV6-5 TRBD1 TGTGCCAGCAGTTACAAGACAGGGGCAGATACGCAGTATTTT CASSYKTGADTQYF
TRBJ2-4 - TRBV27 - TGTGCCAGCAGTCCGTTTGACAGGTCCACAAACATTCAGTACTTC CASSPFDRSTNIQYF
TRBJ2-7 - TRBV7-9 TRBD2 TGTGCCAGCAGCTTCTCCGGACTAGCGGGAATCGACGAGCAGTACTTC CASSFSGLAGIDEQYF
TRBJ2-5 - TRBV12-3/TRBV12-4 - TGTGCCAGCAGTCCCGGACGGTTTTACCAAGAGACCCAGTACTTC CASSPGRFYQETQYF
TRBJ2-1 - TRBV7-6 - TGTGCCAGCAGCATCACTGGACTGTGCAATGAGCAGTTCTTC CASSITGLCNEQFF
TRBJ1-5 many TRBV19 - TGTGCCAGTAGTATTGTCGGCCTTGGAAATCAGCCCCAGCATTTT CASSIVGLGNQPQHF
TRBJ2-3 - TRBV4-1 TRBD1 TGCGCCAGCAGCGGACAGGGGAGGGCCGCCACAGATACGCAGTATTTT CASSGQGRAATDTQYF
TRBJ1-1 - TRBV6-5 - TGTGCCAGCAGTTACTCGGACTGGGGCACTGAAGCTTTCTTT CASSYSDWGTEAFF
TRBJ2-3 - TRBV25-1 - TGTGCCAGCAGTCCTGGGACTGAAACTAGCACAGATACGCAGTATTTT CASSPGTETSTDTQYF
TRBJ2-7 few TRBV28 TRBD2 TGTGCCAGCAGTCCGGGAGGGCCCCTTTTGGAGCAGTACTTC CASSPGGPLLEQYF
TRBJ2-1 - TRBV6-5 TRBD2 TGTGCCAGCAGTCCGGGGACTAGCGGGAGGGGGGCCTACAATGAGCAGTTCTTC CASSPGTSGRGAYNEQFF
TRBJ2-7 - TRBV6-1 - TGTGCCAGCAGTGAAGCGAGGCTAGCTCGCGGCGAGCAGTACTTC CASSEARLARGEQYF
TRBJ2-7 once TRBV2 TRBD2 TGTACCAGCAATGACTCTCGACTAGCGGGGCAGAGCTCCTACGAGCAGTACTTC CTSNDSRLAGQSSYEQYF
TRBJ1-2 - TRBV4-1 - TGCGCCAGCAGCCAAGAAGGGGGGCCAGGCTATGGCTACACCTTC CASSQEGGPGYGYTF
TRBJ2-5 few TRBV3-1 TRBD2 TGTGCCAGCAGCCACCGCCTCGCAATAGCGGGATATCAAGAGACCCAGTACTTC CASSHRLAIAGYQETQYF
TRBJ1-2 few TRBV6-2/TRBV6-3 - TGTGCCAGCAGCCAAGGCGGGACACCCGCCGGCTACACCTTC CASSQGGTPAGYTF
TRBJ2-7 few TRBV11-2 - TGTGCCAGCAGTTTTCTTACCTACGAGCAGTACTTC CASSFLTYEQYF
TRBJ2-5 - TRBV9 TRBD1 TGTGCCAGCAGCGCGGAGGGACAGGGCGGGGAGACCCAGTACTTC CASSAEGQGGETQYF
TRBJ1-1 many TRBV28 - TGTGCCAGCAGTTTATCCGAGACGGGGAACACTGAAGCTTTCTTT CASSLSETGNTEAFF
TRBJ1-5 - TRBV27 TRBD1 TGTGCCAGCAGTTCCACCGGGACAGGGTATCAGCCCCAGCATTTT CASSSTGTGYQPQHF
TRBJ1-2 many TRBV12-3/TRBV12-4 - TGTGCCAGCAGTTCCCCATTCACCTTC CASSSPFTF
TRBJ1-5 - TRBV12-3/TRBV12-4 TRBD1 TGTGCCAGCAGTTTATGGACAGGGGAAAATCAGCCCCAGCATTTT CASSLWTGENQPQHF
TRBJ1-3 many TRBV7-2 - TGTGCCAGCAGCTTATTTGAGGGAGCTGGAAACACCATATATTTT CASSLFEGAGNTIYF
TRBJ2-5 few TRBV29-1 - TGCAGCGTTGATAGGGGCCAAGAGACCCAGTACTTC CSVDRGQETQYF
TRBJ2-4 many TRBV21-1 - TGTGCCAGCAGCACGGGACGGCGACTAGCCAAAAACATTCAGTACTTC CASSTGRRLAKNIQYF
TRBJ1-2 many TRBV18 - TGTGCCAGCTCCCCCTCTGGCCAACCGTATGGCTACACCTTC CASSPSGQPYGYTF
TRBJ2-7 many TRBV6-5 - TGTGCCAGCAGGCCCCGGGACTCAAGCTCCTACGAGCAGTACTTC CASRPRDSSSYEQYF
TRBJ2-4 few TRBV12-3/TRBV12-4 TRBD2 TGTGCCAGCAGCCCGTCGAGCGGGGCCCTAGCCAAAAACATTCAGTACTTC CASSPSSGALAKNIQYF
TRBJ1-1 - TRBV6-2/TRBV6-3 TRBD1 TGTGCCAGCAGTCTCCCCCCGGGCATTCGGCAGGGGGGTAACACTGAAGCTTTCTTT CASSLPPGIRQGGNTEAFF
TRBJ2-7 - TRBV7-9 TRBD1 TGTGCCAGCAGCCATACAAAGACAGGGCCCTACGAGCAGTACTTC CASSHTKTGPYEQYF
TRBJ2-7 many TRBV7-9 - TGTGCCAGCAGCTTCCCGCAGGACGGGGGCTACGAGCAGTACTTC CASSFPQDGGYEQYF
TRBJ2-7 - TRBV28 TRBD1 TGTGCCAGCAGTGAGGACAGGGGCTCCTACGAGCAGTACTTC CASSEDRGSYEQYF
TRBJ2-7 - TRBV7-9 - TGTGCCAGCAGCTCCCCGATCGGCTACGAGCAGTACTTC CASSSPIGYEQYF
TRBJ2-7 few TRBV20-1 TRBD1 TGCAGTGCTAGGGGCCGGGACAGGGTTTCCTACGAGCAGTACTTC CSARGRDRVSYEQYF
TRBJ1-1 - TRBV3-1 TRBD1 TGTGCCAGCAGCCAAACGGGACAGACTGAAGCTTTCTTT CASSQTGQTEAFF
TRBJ2-7 once TRBV7-9 TRBD1 TGTGCCAGCAGCTTAGCCCCACCACAGGGGGCCTACGAGCAGTACTTC CASSLAPPQGAYEQYF
TRBJ1-1 - TRBV5-6 - TGTGCCAGCAGCTTGGCAGAAGGGTACACTGAAGCTTTCTTT CASSLAEGYTEAFF
TRBJ2-7 - TRBV3-1 - TGTGCCAGCAGCCCCGGGACTGCTTACGAGCATTACTTC CASSPGTAYEHYF
TRBJ2-5 many TRBV12-3/TRBV12-4 - TGTGCCAGCAGCTTGGCAGCACCGGAGACCCAGTACTTC CASSLAAPETQYF
TRBJ2-7 - TRBV12-5 - TGTGCTAGTGGTTTTGATGAGAGGGATGTTGCCGAGCAGTACTTC CASGFDERDVAEQYF
TRBJ2-3 - TRBV27 - TGTGCCAGCGGCCCCCAGTTGACAGATACGCAGTATTTT CASGPQLTDTQYF
TRBJ2-7 few TRBV4-2 - TGTGCCAGCAGCCAAGATTCGCTGACGGGCGAGCAGTACTTC CASSQDSLTGEQYF
TRBJ2-3 many TRBV6-6 TRBD2 TGTGCCAGCAGTTCTAGCGGAATCACAGATACGCAGTATTTT CASSSSGITDTQYF
TRBJ2-7 few TRBV5-1 - TGCGCCAGCAGAGGTGAGGGGGACGAGCAGTACTTC CASRGEGDEQYF
TRBJ1-4 - TRBV4-1 - TGCGCCAGCAGCCGGGGGGGTCCTAATGAAAAACTGTTTTTT CASSRGGPNEKLFF
TRBJ2-2 few TRBV6-1 TRBD2 TGTGCCAGCAGTGAAGGGCTAGCGGGGTCTCACGACACCGGGGAGCTGTTTTTT CASSEGLAGSHDTGELFF
TRBJ2-3 few TRBV28 - TGTGCCAGCACAGTTTACGATAACACAGATACGCAGTGTTTT CASTVYDNTDTQCF
TRBJ2-3 many TRBV28 - TGTGCCAGCAGCCTACAGGGTTCTAGCACAGATACGCAGTATTTT CASSLQGSSTDTQYF
TRBJ2-3 - TRBV11-2 TRBD2 TGTGCCAGCAGCTTCCCCTCTCGGGGGGGCTACAGAGTAGGGGATACGCAGTATTTT CASSFPSRGGYRVGDTQYF
TRBJ1-4 many TRBV28 - TGTGCCAGCAGTGTGGACACCGCAACTAATGAAAAACTGTTTTTT CASSVDTATNEKLFF
TRBJ2-5 - TRBV3-1 TRBD2 TGTGCCAGCAGCCAGGGAGGACTAGCGGGGGGCGAGAAAGAGACCCAGTACTTC CASSQGGLAGGEKETQYF
TRBJ2-2 many TRBV2 - TGTGCCAGCAGCACCCCCCCGGCCCCGAACACCGGGGAGCTGTTTTTT CASSTPPAPNTGELFF